This TCR beta chain was observed in a study of OX40 agonist ivuxolimab in advanced cancers. Looking at the study overall: Patients enrolled in dose escalation were diagnosed with hepatocellular carcinoma, melanoma, renal cell or head and neck cancer. Study-wide results and limits: There were, on average, more expanded clones in CD8+ T cells than in CD4+.

TCRdb keeps only in-frame clones here, not all; method: immunoSEQ multiplex PCR. The sample shows 50,000 or so clones, approximately 79% of them seen only once. Trimming at V came to 6 bases and at J to 10 bases, leaving 9 bases not matched to a gene. The germline CDR1 and CDR2 sequences are MNHGY and SVAAGI. The CDR3 has 14 residues. Comment on this clone: What it binds is unknown.

The source was CD4+ or CD8+ T cells sorted from blood, collected in a trial of the OX40 agonist ivuxolimab. The clonotype comes from an adult with an advanced solid tumor such as melanoma, head and neck, liver or kidney cancer. V usage is TRBV6-9 and J usage is TRBJ1-6, with 7 bases aligning to TRBD1. This CDR3 is CASSYDRETSPLHF. CDR3 bases: TGTGCCAGCAGCTATGACAGGGAGACATCACCCCTCCACTTT.